This is a list of T cell receptor beta chains from one sample in a study of blood T cell repertoires in COVID-19. Produced via immunoSEQ multiplex PCR; TCRdb's table is partial and in-frame only. The sample has about 81,000 clones, roughly 80% seen once; the top ten hold around 13%. Sequenced material: peripheral blood. The source is a human donor in a cohort sampled during active COVID-19. The CDR3 runs from the conserved cysteine through the conserved F or W. Fields, in order: D gene, clone size, CDR3 length, J gene, V gene, CDR3 DNA, CDR3 protein. The D gene is left open where the match is weak. Where a row states a size, it is once, few, many or the class of an expanded clone; other rows omit it.

d_call: TRBD1; clone_size: NA; cdr3_length: 16; j_call: TRBJ2-2; v_call: TRBV7-7; cdr3_nt: TGTGCCAGCAGCTTAGGTGCAGGGGGCGCAACCGGGGAGCTGTTTTTT; cdr3_aa: CASSLGAGGATGELFF
d_call: NA; clone_size: NA; cdr3_length: 16; j_call: TRBJ1-4; v_call: TRBV10-2; cdr3_nt: TGCGCCAGCAGGATCGGACAGAACGGTAAAAATGAAAAACTGTTTTTT; cdr3_aa: CASRIGQNGKNEKLFF
d_call: NA; clone_size: once; cdr3_length: 13; j_call: TRBJ2-7; v_call: TRBV29-1; cdr3_nt: TGCAGCGTTGAGGAGGGGAGAGGTGCGGAGCAGTACTTC; cdr3_aa: CSVEEGRGAEQYF
d_call: TRBD1; clone_size: NA; cdr3_length: 14; j_call: TRBJ2-2; v_call: TRBV2; cdr3_nt: TGTGCCAGCTCGGGACAGCGGAACACCGGGGAGCTGTTTTTT; cdr3_aa: CASSGQRNTGELFF
d_call: NA; clone_size: NA; cdr3_length: 15; j_call: TRBJ2-5; v_call: TRBV3-1/TRBV3-2; cdr3_nt: TGTGCCAGCAGCCAAGAAGGCTACAGGGAAGAGACCCAGTACTTC; cdr3_aa: CASSQEGYREETQYF
d_call: NA; clone_size: NA; cdr3_length: 14; j_call: TRBJ1-1; v_call: TRBV27; cdr3_nt: TGTGCCAGCAGTTTATCCGCCGGGGGCACTGAAGCTTTCTTT; cdr3_aa: CASSLSAGGTEAFF
d_call: TRBD1; clone_size: few; cdr3_length: 11; j_call: TRBJ1-6; v_call: TRBV12-3/TRBV12-4; cdr3_nt: TGTGCCAGCAGCAACAGGGGGGATCTCCACTTT; cdr3_aa: CASSNRGDLHF
d_call: NA; clone_size: NA; cdr3_length: 15; j_call: TRBJ1-1; v_call: TRBV30; cdr3_nt: TGTGCCTGGAGTGTTTCCCCCTCTGGGGCCACTGAAGCTTTCTTT; cdr3_aa: CAWSVSPSGATEAFF
d_call: NA; clone_size: NA; cdr3_length: 14; j_call: TRBJ2-7; v_call: TRBV9; cdr3_nt: TGTGCCAGCAGCGTAGGGCAGGGCAATTGGGAGCAGTACTTC; cdr3_aa: CASSVGQGNWEQYF
d_call: TRBD2; clone_size: NA; cdr3_length: 15; j_call: TRBJ2-3; v_call: TRBV5-1; cdr3_nt: TGCGCCAGCAGCTTGCCAGCGGGGCCCACAGATACGCAGTATTTT; cdr3_aa: CASSLPAGPTDTQYF
d_call: TRBD1; clone_size: NA; cdr3_length: 16; j_call: TRBJ2-7; v_call: TRBV20-1; cdr3_nt: TGCAGTGCTCGTGGACAGGGGGCGGGCACTGACTACGAGCAGTACTTC; cdr3_aa: CSARGQGAGTDYEQYF
d_call: TRBD1; clone_size: once; cdr3_length: 15; j_call: TRBJ2-7; v_call: TRBV11-2; cdr3_nt: TGTGCCAGCAGCTTATTGACAGGGGAGACCTACGAGCAGTACTTC; cdr3_aa: CASSLLTGETYEQYF
d_call: NA; clone_size: NA; cdr3_length: 15; j_call: TRBJ1-5; v_call: TRBV19; cdr3_nt: TGTGCCAGTAGTATCACGTCGGGTCTAGGTCAGCCCCAGCATTTT; cdr3_aa: CASSITSGLGQPQHF
d_call: NA; clone_size: once; cdr3_length: 14; j_call: TRBJ1-4; v_call: TRBV6-5; cdr3_nt: TGTGCCAGCAGTTCGGCCGATCAGGATGAAAAACTGTTTTTT; cdr3_aa: CASSSADQDEKLFF
d_call: NA; clone_size: few; cdr3_length: 15; j_call: TRBJ2-2; v_call: TRBV9; cdr3_nt: TGTGCCAGCAGCGTAGGAGGGGGGGCCTCCGGGGAGCTGTTTTTT; cdr3_aa: CASSVGGGASGELFF
d_call: NA; clone_size: NA; cdr3_length: 17; j_call: TRBJ1-2; v_call: TRBV5-8; cdr3_nt: TGTGCCAGCAGCCACCGGTCAGCCCCCAGGGCTAACTATGGCTACACCTTC; cdr3_aa: CASSHRSAPRANYGYTF
d_call: NA; clone_size: once; cdr3_length: 13; j_call: TRBJ1-1; v_call: TRBV5-1; cdr3_nt: TGCGCCAGCAGTTGGTGGGGGCACACTGAAGCTTTCTTT; cdr3_aa: CASSWWGHTEAFF
d_call: TRBD2; clone_size: NA; cdr3_length: 15; j_call: TRBJ2-2; v_call: TRBV29-1; cdr3_nt: TGCAGCGTGGGGAGGGGACTCGCGAACACCGGGGAGCTGTTTTTT; cdr3_aa: CSVGRGLANTGELFF
d_call: NA; clone_size: NA; cdr3_length: 13; j_call: TRBJ2-1; v_call: TRBV24-1; cdr3_nt: TGTGCCACCAGTGAATACGACAGCAATGAGCAGTTCTTC; cdr3_aa: CATSEYDSNEQFF
d_call: TRBD1; clone_size: NA; cdr3_length: 15; j_call: TRBJ1-2; v_call: TRBV2; cdr3_nt: TGTGCCAGCAGCGTCCTCTGGGACAGGGATTCTGGCTACACCTTC; cdr3_aa: CASSVLWDRDSGYTF
d_call: NA; clone_size: few; cdr3_length: 14; j_call: TRBJ1-2; v_call: TRBV28; cdr3_nt: TGTGCCAGCAGACAGACAGTTGATCTGGAGGGCTACACCTTC; cdr3_aa: CASRQTVDLEGYTF
d_call: NA; clone_size: few; cdr3_length: 16; j_call: TRBJ2-1; v_call: TRBV5-4; cdr3_nt: TGTGCCAGCAGCCGGGGCGGGACAGACCTATACAATGAGCAGTTCTTC; cdr3_aa: CASSRGGTDLYNEQFF
d_call: TRBD2; clone_size: NA; cdr3_length: 15; j_call: TRBJ2-5; v_call: TRBV3-1/TRBV3-2; cdr3_nt: TGTGCCAGCAGCCCGGGGACTAGCGGGGACTCGGCCCAGTACTTC; cdr3_aa: CASSPGTSGDSAQYF